The T cell receptor (beta chain) described here comes from a study of blood T cell repertoires in COVID-19. Study-wide context: The United States, Italy and Spain supplied acute and convalescent COVID-19 samples. Nucleic acid was either cDNA or gDNA, and it came from T cells, B-cell-depleted T cells, or PBMCs.

Unmatched junction bases numbered 7, after V lost 7 bases and J lost 6 bases. The CDR3 has 14 amino acids. Germline assignment: CDR1 MNHEY and CDR2 SMNVEV (reference sequence). Methods used by the authors: Estimation of nucleated cell counts relied on the amplification of reference gene primers. Libraries were prepared by immunoSEQ multiplex PCR; TCRdb keeps only in-frame clonotypes and omits some of them. That table gives V, J and clone size, and the DNA gave D and trimming. The sample contains about 210,000 clones, 80% to 90% of which appear only once. The sequenced sample was peripheral blood. The V call is TRBV27, the J call TRBJ2-7; 12 bases match TRBD1. The receptor comes from a man aged 40-49 years who had recovered from COVID-19. CDR3 nucleotide sequence: TGTGCCAGCACCTCGGGGACAGGGGGCTTCGAGCAGTACTTC. Translation: CASTSGTGGFEQYF.